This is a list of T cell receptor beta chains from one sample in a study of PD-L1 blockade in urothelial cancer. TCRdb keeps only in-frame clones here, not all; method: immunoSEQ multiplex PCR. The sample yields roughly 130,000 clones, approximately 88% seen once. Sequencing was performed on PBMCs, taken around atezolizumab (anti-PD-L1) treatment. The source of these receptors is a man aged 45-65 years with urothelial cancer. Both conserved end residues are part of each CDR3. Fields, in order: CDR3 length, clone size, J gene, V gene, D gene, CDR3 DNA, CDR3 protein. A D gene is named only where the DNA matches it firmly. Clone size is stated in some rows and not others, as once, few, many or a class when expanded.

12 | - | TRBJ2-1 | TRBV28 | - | TGTGCCAGCAGTTTACTAGAGTATGAGCAGTTCTTC | CASSLLEYEQFF
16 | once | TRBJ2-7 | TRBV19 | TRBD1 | TGTGCCAGTAGTACTCGGGACAGGGGGAATCTCCACGAGCAGTACTTC | CASSTRDRGNLHEQYF
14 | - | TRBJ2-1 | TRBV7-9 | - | TGTGCCAGCAGCTTATCGGGAGGGGGCGATGAGCAGTTCTTC | CASSLSGGGDEQFF
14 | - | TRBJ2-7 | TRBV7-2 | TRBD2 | TGTGCCAGCAGCCCCCGGTCGGGGGGACTCGAGCAGTACTTC | CASSPRSGGLEQYF
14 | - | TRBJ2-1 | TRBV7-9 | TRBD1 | TGTGCCAGCAGCTCACAGGGGCCCTACAATGAGCAGTTCTTC | CASSSQGPYNEQFF
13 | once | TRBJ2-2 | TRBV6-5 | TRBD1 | TGTGCCACTCATTTCGGGACAGCCGGGGAGCTGTTTTTT | CATHFGTAGELFF
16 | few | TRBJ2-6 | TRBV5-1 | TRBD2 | TGCGCCAGCAGCTCTAGCGGGAGGGAGGGGGCCAACGTCCTGACTTTC | CASSSSGREGANVLTF
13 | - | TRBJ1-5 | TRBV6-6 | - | TGTGCCAGCAGAAAGCAGGCTAATCAGCCCCAGCATTTT | CASRKQANQPQHF
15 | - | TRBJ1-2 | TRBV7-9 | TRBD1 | TGTGCCAGCAGCTTAGGGGGACAGGGTCACTATGGCTACACCTTC | CASSLGGQGHYGYTF
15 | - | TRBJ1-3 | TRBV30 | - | TGTGCCTGGACAGGGGATCAATCTACTGGAAACACCATATATTTT | CAWTGDQSTGNTIYF
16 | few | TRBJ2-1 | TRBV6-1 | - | TGTGCCAGCAGTGAAAGTGCCGTCAGCTCCTACAATGAGCAGTTCTTC | CASSESAVSSYNEQFF
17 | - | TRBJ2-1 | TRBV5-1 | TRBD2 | TGCGCCAGCAGCTTGGGACAACTAGCGCAAATAAACAATGAGCAGTTCTTC | CASSLGQLAQINNEQFF
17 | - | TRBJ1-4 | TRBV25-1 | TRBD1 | TGTGCCAGCAGTAATCCGGGACAGGGTCAAGGTAGAGAAAAACTGTTTTTT | CASSNPGQGQGREKLFF
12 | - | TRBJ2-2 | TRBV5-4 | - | TGTGCCAGCAGCAGGGAGGAGGGGGAGCTGTTTTTT | CASSREEGELFF
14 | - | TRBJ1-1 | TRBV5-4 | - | TGTGCCAGCAGCTTGGAACCGGTGAACACTGAAGCTTTCTTT | CASSLEPVNTEAFF
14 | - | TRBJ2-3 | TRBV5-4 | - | TGTGCCAGCAGCTTGGTAGAGTTGGTAGATACGCAGTATTTT | CASSLVELVDTQYF
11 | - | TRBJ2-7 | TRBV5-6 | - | TGTGCCAGCAGCTTAAATCGCGAGCAGTACTTC | CASSLNREQYF
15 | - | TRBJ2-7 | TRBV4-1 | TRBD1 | TGCGCCAGCAGCCCAACCGGGACAGGGGCCTACGAGCAGTACTTC | CASSPTGTGAYEQYF
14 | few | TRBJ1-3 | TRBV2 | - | TGTGCCAGCAGTGAAGGGAGCTCTGGAAACACCATATATTTT | CASSEGSSGNTIYF
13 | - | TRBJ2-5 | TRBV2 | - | TGTGCCAGCAGCTGGGGGGTCGGAGAGACCCAGTACTTC | CASSWGVGETQYF
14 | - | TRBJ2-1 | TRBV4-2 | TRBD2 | TGTGCCAGCAGCCGAGGACTAGCGGGAGATGAGCAGTTCTTC | CASSRGLAGDEQFF
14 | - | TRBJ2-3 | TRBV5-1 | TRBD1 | TGCGCCAGCAGAAACAGGGGAAGCACAGATACGCAGTATTTT | CASRNRGSTDTQYF
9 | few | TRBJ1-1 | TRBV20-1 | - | TGCAGTGTTGGGCCTGAAGCTTTCTTT | CSVGPEAFF
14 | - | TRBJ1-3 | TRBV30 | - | TGTGCCTGGAGTACAGGGAACTCTGGAAACACCATATATTTT | CAWSTGNSGNTIYF
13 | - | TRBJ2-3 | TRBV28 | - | TGTGCCAGCAGGAGACAGTCCACAGATACGCAGTATTTT | CASRRQSTDTQYF
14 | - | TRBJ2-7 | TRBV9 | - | TGTGCCAGCAGCGTAGACCAGGCTGGGTACGAGCAGTACTTC | CASSVDQAGYEQYF
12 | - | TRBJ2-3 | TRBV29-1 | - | TGCAGTTGGACTCGTGACACAGATACGCAGTATTTT | CSWTRDTDTQYF
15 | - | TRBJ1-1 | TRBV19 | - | TGTGCCAGTAGTGATGATAACAGGGTGAAGACTGAAGCTTTCTTT | CASSDDNRVKTEAFF
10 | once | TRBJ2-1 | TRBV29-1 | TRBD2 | TGCAGCGTGCAGCGGGAGAGGGAGTTCTTC | CSVQREREFF
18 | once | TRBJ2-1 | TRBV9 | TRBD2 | TGTGCCAGCAGCCGCGGACTAGCGGGAGGTTCGACGGACAATGAGCAGTTCTTC | CASSRGLAGGSTDNEQFF
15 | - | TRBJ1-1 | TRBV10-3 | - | TGTGCCATCAGGGACATGGAGGGGTTCGGGACTGAAGCTTTCTTT | CAIRDMEGFGTEAFF
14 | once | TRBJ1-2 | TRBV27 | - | TGTGCCAGCAGTTTATTTTTCGGGGACTATGGCTACACCTTC | CASSLFFGDYGYTF
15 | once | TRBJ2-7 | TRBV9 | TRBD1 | TGTGCCAGCAGCGCCCACCGGGACAGCTCCTACGAGCAGTACTTC | CASSAHRDSSYEQYF
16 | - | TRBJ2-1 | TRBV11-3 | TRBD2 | TGTGCCAGCAGCTTGAGGTTGGGAGGGTCCTACAATGAGCAGTTCTTC | CASSLRLGGSYNEQFF
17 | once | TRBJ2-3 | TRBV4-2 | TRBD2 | TGTGCCAGCAGCCATGAAGCGGGGACTCCACCCACAGATACGCAGTATTTT | CASSHEAGTPPTDTQYF
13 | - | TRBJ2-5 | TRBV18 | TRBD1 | TGTGCCAGCTCACCGGACAGGGCAGAGACCCAGTACTTC | CASSPDRAETQYF
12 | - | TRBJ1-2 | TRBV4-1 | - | TGCGCCAGCAGCCAAGCGGGTTATGGCTACACCTTC | CASSQAGYGYTF
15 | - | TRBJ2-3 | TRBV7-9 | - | TGTGCCAGCAGCTTCGCTAGCGAATACACAGATACGCAGTATTTT | CASSFASEYTDTQYF
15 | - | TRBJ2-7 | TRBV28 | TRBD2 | TGTGCCAGCAGTTTCAGAGCGCGGGACTACTACGAGCAGTACTTC | CASSFRARDYYEQYF
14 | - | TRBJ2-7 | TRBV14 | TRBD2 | TGTGCCAGCAGCCTCGTAGCGGTAGCGGGGGAGCAGTACTTC | CASSLVAVAGEQYF
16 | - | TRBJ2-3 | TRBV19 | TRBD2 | TGTGCCAGTAGTTCGACTAGCGGGAGTAAGACAGATACGCAGTATTTT | CASSSTSGSKTDTQYF
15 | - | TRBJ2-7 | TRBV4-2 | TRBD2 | TGTGCCAGCAGCCAAGGACTAGCGGACGCCTACGAGCAGTACTTC | CASSQGLADAYEQYF
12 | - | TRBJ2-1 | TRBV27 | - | TGTGCCAGCACTTCCCCAGGTTTTGAGCAGTTCTTC | CASTSPGFEQFF
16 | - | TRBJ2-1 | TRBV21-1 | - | TGTGCCAGCAGCAAACGCGGGTATGAAAACTACAATGAGCAGTTCTTC | CASSKRGYENYNEQFF
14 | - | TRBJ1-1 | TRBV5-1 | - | TGCGCCAGCAGCTCCGCACGTGGAGGAGTTGAAGCTTTCTTT | CASSSARGGVEAFF
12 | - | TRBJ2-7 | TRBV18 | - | TGTGCCAGCTCATCCCACAGCTACGAGCAGTACTTC | CASSSHSYEQYF
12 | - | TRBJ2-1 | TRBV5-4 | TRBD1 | TGTGCCAGCAGCCAAACAGGGGGACGGGAATTCTTC | CASSQTGGREFF
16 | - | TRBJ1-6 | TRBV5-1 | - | TGCGCCAGCAGCTTGGAACAGAGCTCCTATAATTCACCCCTCCACTTT | CASSLEQSSYNSPLHF
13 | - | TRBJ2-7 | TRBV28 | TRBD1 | TGTGCCAGCAGTCGAAGAAACAGGGGCCAGGGGTACTTC | CASSRRNRGQGYF
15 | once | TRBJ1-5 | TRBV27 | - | TGTGCCAGCAGTCCCGTAATGGGGCCGAATCAGCCCCAGCATTTT | CASSPVMGPNQPQHF
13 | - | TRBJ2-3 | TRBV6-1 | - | TGTGCCAGCAAAGCACCGGGCACAGATACGCAGTATTTT | CASKAPGTDTQYF
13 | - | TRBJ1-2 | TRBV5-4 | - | TGTGCCAGCAGTCGCGACAGTAACTATGGCTACACCTTC | CASSRDSNYGYTF
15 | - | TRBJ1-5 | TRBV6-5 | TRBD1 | TGTGCCAGCAAAATGGGACAGTTTGGAAGTCAGCCCCAGCATTTT | CASKMGQFGSQPQHF
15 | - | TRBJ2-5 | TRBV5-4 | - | TGTGCCAGCAGCATGGATTTTGGACAGCAAGAGACCCAGTACTTC | CASSMDFGQQETQYF
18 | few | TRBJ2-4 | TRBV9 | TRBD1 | TGTGCCAGCAGCGTAGGTGGGGACAGGGGATTCGTCAAAAACATTCAGTACTTC | CASSVGGDRGFVKNIQYF
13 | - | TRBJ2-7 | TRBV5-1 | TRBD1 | TGCGCCAGCAGCCGAACAGGGGTCTACGAGCAGTACTTC | CASSRTGVYEQYF
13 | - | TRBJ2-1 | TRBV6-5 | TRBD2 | TGTGCCAGCGGAAAGCGGGAGATCAATGAGCAGTTCTTC | CASGKREINEQFF
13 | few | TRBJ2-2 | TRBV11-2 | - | TGTGCCAGCAGCTTAGATCGGTCTCGGGAGCTGTTTTTT | CASSLDRSRELFF
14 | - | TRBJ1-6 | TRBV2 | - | TGTGCCAGCAGTCGAGGCAGCCGAAATTCACCCCTCCACTTT | CASSRGSRNSPLHF